The 17 T cell receptor beta chains below come from one sample, sequenced in a study of blood T cell repertoires in COVID-19. Sequencing used immunoSEQ multiplex PCR; TCRdb keeps in-frame clones, though not all of them. The table shows roughly 54,000 clones, with 86% occurring only once. What was sequenced was peripheral blood. The receptor set was obtained from a woman aged 60 to 75 with acute or convalescent COVID-19.

The V and J genes are TRBV5-1 and TRBJ1-1; 12 nucleotides match TRBD1. The trim removed 4 bases at V and 5 bases at J, leaving 9 bases unmatched. CDR1 SGHRS and CDR2 YFSETQ come from the germline V gene. The CDR3 extends over 16 amino acids. The CDR3 sequence is CASSGGQGAVTTEAFF. In nucleotides, the CDR3 is TGCGCCAGCAGCGGGGGACAGGGGGCAGTTACTACTGAAGCTTTCTTT.

J is TRBJ2-7 and V is TRBV12-3 or TRBV12-4, with D possibly TRBD2 on 5 matching bases. The CDR3 consists of 12 residues. Trimming stripped 8 bases from V and 4 bases from J, with 12 bases between. The CDR3, as DNA: TGTGCCAGCGGTAGAGGGAGATACGAGCAGTACTTC. Translating gives CASGRGRYEQYF.

The chain has TRBV27 and TRBJ1-6, with no clear D. The V and J ends lost 3 bases and 6 bases respectively, with 9 bases between them. CDR1 is MNHEY, CDR2 SMNVEV, per germline (reference sequence). The length of the CDR3 is 14 residues. The CDR3 spells CASSLHYGNSPLHF. Written as DNA, the CDR3 is TGTGCCAGCAGTTTGCACTACGGTAATTCACCCCTCCACTTT.

The chain joins TRBV2 to TRBJ1-2; 10 nucleotides agree with TRBD1. Germline V CDR1 and CDR2: SNHLY, FYNNEI. The CDR3 has 13 amino acids. The ends lost 6 bases at V and 6 bases at J; junction bases unmatched: 4. CDR3 nucleotides: TGTGCCAGCAGGCCGACAGGGGGCGATGGCTACACCTTC. Protein sequence: CASRPTGGDGYTF.

The chain is built from TRBV20-1 and TRBJ2-3; 9 positions match TRBD1. V shed 4 bases, J shed 0 bases, and the junction held 5 bases outside the gene matches. The CDR3 is 15 residues long. CDR1 is DFQATT and CDR2 is SNEGSKA in the germline V gene (reference sequence). In DNA form, the CDR3 reads TGCAGTGCTATTGACAGGGGGTTAAGCACAGATACGCAGTATTTT. Protein product: CSAIDRGLSTDTQYF.

The chain recombines TRBV9 with TRBJ1-4, with D possibly being TRBD1 (5 bases). The germline CDR1 and CDR2 sequences are SGDLS and YYNGEE. The CDR3 runs 16 residues. Trimming stripped 3 bases from V and 0 bases from J, with 12 bases between. The CDR3 spells CASSAGSGATNEKLFF. Written as DNA, the CDR3 is TGTGCCAGCAGCGCGGGATCGGGGGCAACTAATGAAAAACTGTTTTTT.

V is TRBV3-1 (or the pseudogene TRBV3-2) and J is TRBJ1-1, with 7 bases matching TRBD1. CDR1 and CDR2 from the germline V gene are LGHDT and YNNKEL (reference sequence). The CDR3 consists of 18 residues. The trim removed 4 bases at V and 0 bases at J, leaving 14 bases unmatched. CDR3 in DNA: TGTGCCAGCAGCCCACACACAGGGGCGGGCCACATGAACACTGAAGCTTTCTTT. As protein: CASSPHTGAGHMNTEAFF.

The V gene is TRBV19, the J gene TRBJ2-7, with TRBD1 as a possible D gene (6 bases). The CDR3 contains 12 residues. V shed 3 bases and J shed 5 bases, with 8 bases lying between them. Germline CDR1 is LNHDA and CDR2 is SQIVND (reference sequence). The CDR3 nucleotides are TGTGCCAGTAGTATGGACAGCCACGAGCAGTACTTC. Protein sequence: CASSMDSHEQYF.

The chain is built from TRBV29-1 and TRBJ1-1, with 9 bases lining up with TRBD1. In germline, CDR1 is SQVTM, CDR2 ANQGSEA. The CDR3 covers 12 residues. J lost 4 bases, V lost 6 bases, and 3 bases had no gene match. The DNA of the CDR3 is TGCAGCGTGGGACAGGGTGGCACTGAAGCTTTCTTT. Translated, it gives CSVGQGGTEAFF.

The V gene is TRBV6-2 or TRBV6-3, the J gene TRBJ1-2, with unresolved D. The germline V gene has CDR1 MNHEY and CDR2 SVGEGT. This CDR3 contains 11 residues. V shed 6 bases and J shed 7 bases, with 9 bases lying between them. CDR3 in DNA: TGTGCCAGCAGCCAGTTTAGTGGCTACACCTTC. It yields the protein CASSQFSGYTF.

CDR3 coding DNA: TGTGCCAGCAGCTTAAGGCCTTTGGATGAGCAGTTCTTC. Amino acids: CASSLRPLDEQFF. The chain employs TRBV7-3 and TRBJ2-1; D unresolved. The CDR3 length is 13 residues. The germline CDR1 and CDR2 sequences are SGHTA and FQGTGA. Trimming took 1 base from V and 8 from J, leaving 9 bases between them. The full variable domain, with the rest looked up from reference TRBV7-3 and TRBJ2-1, is GAGVSQTPSNKVTEKGKYVELRCDPISGHTALYWYRQSLGQGPEFLIYFQGTGAADDSGLPNDRFFAVRPEGSVSTLKIQRTERGDSAVYLCASSLRPLDEQFFGPGTRLTVL.

The V and J genes are TRBV28 and TRBJ2-7; D unclear. CDR3 length equals 11 residues. The germline CDR1 and CDR2 sequences are MDHEN and SYDVKM. V dropped 5 bases and J dropped 2 bases, with 4 bases sitting between them. As DNA, the CDR3 is TGTGCCAGCAGTCAAACCTACGAGCAGTACTTC. It is translated as CASSQTYEQYF.

The CDR3, as DNA: TGTGCCAGCAGCAGTCGACAGAACTACGAGCAGTACTTC. Protein: CASSSRQNYEQYF. This chain joins TRBV3-1 (or the pseudogene TRBV3-2) and TRBJ2-7; D possibly corresponds to TRBD1 (5 bases). Trimming left V 5 bases short and J 3 bases short, with 11 bases between. The CDR3 loop spans 13 amino acids. CDR1 LGHDT and CDR2 YNNKEL come from the germline V gene (reference sequence).

The chain carries TRBV28 and TRBJ1-4; possible D gene TRBD1, 6 bases. The CDR3 loop spans 15 amino acids. Germline-derived CDR1 and CDR2 are MDHEN and SYDVKM. Trimming took off 3 bases at V and 4 bases at J, with 12 bases between the two ends. CDR3 region: CASSLVDRLNEKLFF. CDR3 nucleotides: TGTGCCAGCAGTTTGGTCGACAGGCTTAATGAAAAACTGTTTTTT.

The chain combines TRBV20-1 with TRBJ2-5, with no clear D. Looked up from germline, CDR1 is DFQATT and CDR2 is SNEGSKA (reference sequence). Trimming shortened V by 3 bases and J by 5 bases, and 7 bases separated the two germline ends. The CDR3 spans 11 residues. The DNA for the CDR3 is TGCAGTGCTAGGACTGGGGAGACCCAGTACTTC. It yields the protein CSARTGETQYF.

The chain couples TRBV5-1 to TRBJ2-3, with 8 bases matching TRBD1. Trimming took 5 bases from V and 4 from J; bases not matched to a gene: 3. Germline V CDR1 and CDR2: SGHRS, YFSETQ. The CDR3 is 13 residues long. The CDR3 spells CASSVQGADTQYF. DNA for the CDR3: TGCGCCAGCAGTGTACAGGGGGCAGATACGCAGTATTTT.

The chain employs TRBV9 and TRBJ2-1; 12 bases are a match to TRBD2. This CDR3 has 15 residues. CDR1 is SGDLS, CDR2 YYNGEE, per germline. Trimming removed 3 bases from V and 7 bases from J; junction bases left unmatched: 5. The CDR3 DNA reads as TGTGCCAGCAGCGCACTAGCGGGAGGTCGAAATGAGCAGTTCTTC. Amino acids: CASSALAGGRNEQFF.